What follows describes a single T cell receptor beta chain. Investigators took RNA and DNA out together from roughly 21-30 mg of unsorted bulk tissue. TCR beta cDNA was reverse-transcribed from around 0.55 ug of total RNA. The reaction used a constant-region primer and ProtoScript II reverse transcriptase. Investigators got TCR beta libraries out of three nested multiplex PCR rounds, done with slightly modified ARM-PCR. Two initial PCR rounds of about 11 cycles each paired TRBV1-TRBV30 forward primers with a C-beta reverse primer. TCRdb re-called the multiplex PCR reads with MiXCR, one entry per CDR3 protein. The sample lists under 150,000 distinct CDR3 sequences, nearly 70% seen once, with over 8% in the top ten. Germline CDR1 and CDR2: LNHNV and YYDKDF (reference sequence). With V trimmed by 3 bases and J by 0 bases, 5 bases remained unmatched. This CDR3 is 17 amino acids long. This entry comes from a study of tumor-infiltrating lymphocytes in primary liver carcinoma.

Sequenced material: tumor-adjacent normal liver tissue. The receptor comes from an older woman with primary liver carcinoma and hepatitis B virus infection. The chain is built from TRBV15 and TRBJ2-3; 11 bases agree with TRBD2. For the CDR3, the DNA is TGTGCCACCAGCAGGCGACTAGCGGGGATTAGCACAGATACGCAGTATTTT. Encoded protein: CATSRRLAGISTDTQYF. Filled out from reference TRBV15 and TRBJ2-3, the complete variable domain reads DAMVIQNPRYQVTQFGKPVTLSCSQTLNHNVMYWYQQKSSQAPKLLFHYYDKDFNNEADTPDNFQSRRPNTSFCFLDIRSPGLGDTAMYLCATSRRLAGISTDTQYFGPGTRLTVL.